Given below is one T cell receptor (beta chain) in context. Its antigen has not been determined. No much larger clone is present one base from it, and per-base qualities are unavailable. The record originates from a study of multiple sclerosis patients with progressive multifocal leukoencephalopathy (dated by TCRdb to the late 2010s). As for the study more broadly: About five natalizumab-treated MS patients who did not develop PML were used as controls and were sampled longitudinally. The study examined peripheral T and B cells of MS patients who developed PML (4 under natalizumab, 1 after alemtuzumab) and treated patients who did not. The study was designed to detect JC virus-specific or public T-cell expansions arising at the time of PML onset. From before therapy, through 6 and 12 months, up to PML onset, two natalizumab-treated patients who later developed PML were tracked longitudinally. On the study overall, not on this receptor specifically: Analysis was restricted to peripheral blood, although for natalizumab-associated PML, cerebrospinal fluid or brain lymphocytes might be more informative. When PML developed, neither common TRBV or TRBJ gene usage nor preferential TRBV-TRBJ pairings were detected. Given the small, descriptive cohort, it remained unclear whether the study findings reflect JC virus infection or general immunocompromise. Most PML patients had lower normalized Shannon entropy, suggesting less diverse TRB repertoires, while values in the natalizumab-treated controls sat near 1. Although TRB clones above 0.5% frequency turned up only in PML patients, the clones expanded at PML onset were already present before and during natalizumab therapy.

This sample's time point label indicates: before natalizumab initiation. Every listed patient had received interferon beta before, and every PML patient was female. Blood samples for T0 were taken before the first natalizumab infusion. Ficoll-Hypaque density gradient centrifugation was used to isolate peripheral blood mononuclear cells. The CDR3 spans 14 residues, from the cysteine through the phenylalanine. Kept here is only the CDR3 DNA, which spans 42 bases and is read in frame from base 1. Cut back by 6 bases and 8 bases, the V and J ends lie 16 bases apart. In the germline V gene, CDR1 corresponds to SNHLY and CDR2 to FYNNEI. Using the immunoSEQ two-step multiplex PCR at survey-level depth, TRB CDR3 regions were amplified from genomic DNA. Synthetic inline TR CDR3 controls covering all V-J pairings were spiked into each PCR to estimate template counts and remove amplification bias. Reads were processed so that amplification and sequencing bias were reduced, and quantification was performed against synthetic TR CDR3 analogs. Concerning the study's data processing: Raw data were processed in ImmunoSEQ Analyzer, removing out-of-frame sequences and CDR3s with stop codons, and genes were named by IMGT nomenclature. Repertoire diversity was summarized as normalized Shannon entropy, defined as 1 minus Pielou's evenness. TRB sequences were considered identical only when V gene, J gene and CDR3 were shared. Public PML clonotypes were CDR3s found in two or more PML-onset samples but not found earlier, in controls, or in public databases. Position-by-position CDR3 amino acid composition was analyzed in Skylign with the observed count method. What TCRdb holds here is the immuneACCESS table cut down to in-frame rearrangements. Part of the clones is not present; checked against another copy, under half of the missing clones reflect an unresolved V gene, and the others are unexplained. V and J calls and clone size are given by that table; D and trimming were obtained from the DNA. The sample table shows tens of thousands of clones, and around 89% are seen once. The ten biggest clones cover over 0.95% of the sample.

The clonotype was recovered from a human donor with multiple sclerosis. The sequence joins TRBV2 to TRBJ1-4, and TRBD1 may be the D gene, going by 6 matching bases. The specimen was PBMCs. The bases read TGTGCCAGCAGAGCCGAGCAGGGGCGAGAAAAACTGTTTTTT. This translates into CASRAEQGREKLFF. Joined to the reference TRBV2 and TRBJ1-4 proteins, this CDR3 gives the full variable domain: EPEVTQTPSHQVTQMGQEVILRCVPISNHLYFYWYRQILGQKVEFLVSFYNNEISEKSEIFDDQFSVERPDGSNFTLKIRSTKLEDSAMYFCASRAEQGREKLFFGSGTQLSVL.